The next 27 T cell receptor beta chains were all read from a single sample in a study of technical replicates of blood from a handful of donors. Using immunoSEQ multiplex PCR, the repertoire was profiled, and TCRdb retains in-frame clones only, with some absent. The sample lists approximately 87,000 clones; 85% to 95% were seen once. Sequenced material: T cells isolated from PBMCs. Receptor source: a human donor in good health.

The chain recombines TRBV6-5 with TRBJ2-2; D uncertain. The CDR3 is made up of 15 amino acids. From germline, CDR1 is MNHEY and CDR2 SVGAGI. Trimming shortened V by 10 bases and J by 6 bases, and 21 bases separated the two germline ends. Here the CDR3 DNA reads TGTGCCACTACGACACAAACACCGGTTCCCGGGGAGCTGTTTTTT. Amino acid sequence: CATTTQTPVPGELFF.

The CDR3, as DNA: TGTGCCAGCAGGGAGACACAGGGGCTTTCGCAGTATTTT. It encodes CASRETQGLSQYF. The J gene is TRBJ2-3, the V gene TRBV6-1, with 7 positions matching TRBD1. The V gene end was trimmed by 6 bases and the J gene end by 10 bases; junction bases not matched to a gene: 10. Germline V CDR1 and CDR2: MNHNS, SASEGT. The length of the CDR3 is 13 residues.

CDR3 coding DNA: TGTGCCAGCAGTTTATCCGTGGCAGCCTACGAGCAGTACTTC. It is translated as CASSLSVAAYEQYF. The chain is built from TRBV27 and TRBJ2-7, with D unclear. The CDR3 loop spans 14 amino acids. The germline V and J ends were trimmed by 0 bases and 2 bases, with 8 bases remaining between them. Germline CDR1 and CDR2: MNHEY and SMNVEV (reference sequence).

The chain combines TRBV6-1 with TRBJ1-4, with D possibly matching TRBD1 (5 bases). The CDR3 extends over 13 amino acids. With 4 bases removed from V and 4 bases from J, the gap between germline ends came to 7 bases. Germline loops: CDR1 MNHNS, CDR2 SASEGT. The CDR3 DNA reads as TGTGCCAGCAGTGGTGACAGTAATGAAAAACTGTTTTTT. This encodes CASSGDSNEKLFF.

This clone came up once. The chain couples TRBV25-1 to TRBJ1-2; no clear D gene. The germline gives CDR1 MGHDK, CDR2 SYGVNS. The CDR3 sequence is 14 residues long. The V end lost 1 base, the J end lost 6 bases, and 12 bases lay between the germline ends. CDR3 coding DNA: TGTGCCAGCAGTGAATTCGCAGCGGTGGATGGCTACACCTTC. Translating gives CASSEFAAVDGYTF.

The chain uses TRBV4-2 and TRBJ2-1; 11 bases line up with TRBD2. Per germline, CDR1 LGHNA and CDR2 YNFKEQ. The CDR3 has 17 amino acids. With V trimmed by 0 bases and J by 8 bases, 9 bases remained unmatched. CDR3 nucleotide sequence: TGTGCCAGCAGCCAAGACGTTAGCGGGAGGGCCAACGATGAGCAGTTCTTC. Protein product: CASSQDVSGRANDEQFF.

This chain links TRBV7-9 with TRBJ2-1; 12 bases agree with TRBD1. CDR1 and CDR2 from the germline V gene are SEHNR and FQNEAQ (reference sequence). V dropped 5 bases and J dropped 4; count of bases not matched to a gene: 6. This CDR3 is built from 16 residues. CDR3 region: CASSPGTGGFYNEQFF. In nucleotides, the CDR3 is TGTGCCAGCAGCCCCGGGACAGGGGGCTTTTACAATGAGCAGTTCTTC.

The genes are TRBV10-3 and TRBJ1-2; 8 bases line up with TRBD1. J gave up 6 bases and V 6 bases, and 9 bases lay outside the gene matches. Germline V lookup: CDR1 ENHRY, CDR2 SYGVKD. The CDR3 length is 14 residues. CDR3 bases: TGTGCCATCAGCCAGGGGGCGGAGGTTAATGGCTACACCTTC. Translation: CAISQGAEVNGYTF.

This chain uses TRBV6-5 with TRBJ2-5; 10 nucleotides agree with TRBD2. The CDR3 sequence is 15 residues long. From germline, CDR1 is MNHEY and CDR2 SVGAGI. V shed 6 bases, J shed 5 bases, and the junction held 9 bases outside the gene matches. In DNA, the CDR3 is TGTGCCAGCAGAAGACTAGCGGGTTTCGAGGAGACCCAGTACTTC. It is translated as CASRRLAGFEETQYF.

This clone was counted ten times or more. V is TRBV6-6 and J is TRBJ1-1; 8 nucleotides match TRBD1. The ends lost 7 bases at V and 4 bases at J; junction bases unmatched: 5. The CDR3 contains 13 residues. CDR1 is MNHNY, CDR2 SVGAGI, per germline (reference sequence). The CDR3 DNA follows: TGTGCCAGCACTAGACAGGGGATCACTGAAGCTTTCTTT. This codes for CASTRQGITEAFF.

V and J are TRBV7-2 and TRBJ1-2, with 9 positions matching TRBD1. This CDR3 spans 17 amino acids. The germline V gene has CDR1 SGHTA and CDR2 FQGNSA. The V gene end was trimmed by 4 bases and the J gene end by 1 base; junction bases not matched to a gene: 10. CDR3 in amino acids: CASSSRTGAIINYGYTF. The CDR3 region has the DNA TGTGCCAGCAGCTCGCGGACAGGGGCCATTATTAACTATGGCTACACCTTC.

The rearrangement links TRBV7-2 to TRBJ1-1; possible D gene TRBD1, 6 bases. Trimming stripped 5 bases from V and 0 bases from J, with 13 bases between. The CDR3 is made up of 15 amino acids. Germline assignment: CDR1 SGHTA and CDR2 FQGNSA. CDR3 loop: CASSKDRLMNTEAFF. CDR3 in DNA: TGTGCCAGCAGCAAAGACAGGCTAATGAACACTGAAGCTTTCTTT.

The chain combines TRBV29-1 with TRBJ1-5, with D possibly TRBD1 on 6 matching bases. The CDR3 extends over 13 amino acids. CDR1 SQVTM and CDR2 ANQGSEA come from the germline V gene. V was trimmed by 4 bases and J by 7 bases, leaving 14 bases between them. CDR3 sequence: CSVGGGREQPQHF. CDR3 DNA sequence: TGCAGCGTTGGGGGGGGCAGGGAGCAGCCCCAGCATTTT.

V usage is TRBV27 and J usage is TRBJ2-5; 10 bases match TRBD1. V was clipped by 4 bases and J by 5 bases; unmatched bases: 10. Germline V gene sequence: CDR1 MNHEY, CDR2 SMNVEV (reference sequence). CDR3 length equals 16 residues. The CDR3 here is CASSSPRQGAYETQYF. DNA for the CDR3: TGTGCCAGCAGTTCGCCCCGACAGGGGGCATATGAGACCCAGTACTTC.

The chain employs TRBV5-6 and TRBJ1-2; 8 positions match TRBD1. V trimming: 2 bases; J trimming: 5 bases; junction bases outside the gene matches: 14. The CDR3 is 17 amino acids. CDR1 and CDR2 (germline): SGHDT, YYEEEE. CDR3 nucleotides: TGTGCCAGCAGCTTTGCGCGACAGGGGTCGCGGGTTTATGGCTACACCTTC. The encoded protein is CASSFARQGSRVYGYTF.

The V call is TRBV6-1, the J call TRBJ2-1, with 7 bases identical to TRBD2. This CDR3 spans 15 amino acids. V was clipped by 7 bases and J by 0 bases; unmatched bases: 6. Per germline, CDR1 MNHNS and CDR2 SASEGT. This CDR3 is CASTEVAGSYNEQFF. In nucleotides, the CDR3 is TGTGCCAGCACCGAGGTAGCGGGCTCCTACAATGAGCAGTTCTTC.

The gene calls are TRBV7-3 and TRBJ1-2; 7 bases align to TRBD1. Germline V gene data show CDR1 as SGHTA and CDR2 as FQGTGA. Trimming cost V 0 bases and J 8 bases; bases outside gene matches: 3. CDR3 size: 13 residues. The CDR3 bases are TGTGCCAGCAGCTTAACAACAGGGGAAGGCTACACCTTC. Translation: CASSLTTGEGYTF.

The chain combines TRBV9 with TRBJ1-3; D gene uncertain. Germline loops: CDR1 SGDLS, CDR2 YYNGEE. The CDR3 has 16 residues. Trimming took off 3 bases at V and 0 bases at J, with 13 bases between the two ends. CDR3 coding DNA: TGTGCCAGCAGCGAACCGACTGCCGACTCTGGAAACACCATATATTTT. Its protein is CASSEPTADSGNTIYF.

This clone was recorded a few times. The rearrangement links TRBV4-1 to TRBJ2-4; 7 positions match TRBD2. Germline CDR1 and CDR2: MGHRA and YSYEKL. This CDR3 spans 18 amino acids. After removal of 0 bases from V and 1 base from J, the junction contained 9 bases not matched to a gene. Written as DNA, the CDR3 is TGCGCCAGCAGCCAAGAATATGCGGGGGTTGGGGCCAAAAACATTCAGTACTTC. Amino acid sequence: CASSQEYAGVGAKNIQYF.

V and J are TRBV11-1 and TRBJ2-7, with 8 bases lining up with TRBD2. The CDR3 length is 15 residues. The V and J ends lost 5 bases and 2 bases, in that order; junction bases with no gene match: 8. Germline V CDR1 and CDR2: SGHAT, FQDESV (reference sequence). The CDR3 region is CASSPTDSGTYEQYF. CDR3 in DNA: TGTGCCAGCAGCCCGACAGATAGCGGGACCTACGAGCAGTACTTC.

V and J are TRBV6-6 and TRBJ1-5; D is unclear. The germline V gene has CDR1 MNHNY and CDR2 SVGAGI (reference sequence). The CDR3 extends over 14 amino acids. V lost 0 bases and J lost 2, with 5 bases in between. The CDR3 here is CASSYSPGNQPQHF. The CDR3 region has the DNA TGTGCCAGCAGTTACTCGCCAGGCAATCAGCCCCAGCATTTT.

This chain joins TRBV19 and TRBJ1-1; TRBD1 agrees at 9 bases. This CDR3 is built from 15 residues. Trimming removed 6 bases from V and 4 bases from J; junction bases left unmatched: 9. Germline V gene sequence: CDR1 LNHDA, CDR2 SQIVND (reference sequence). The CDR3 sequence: CASSLTGGWSTEAFF. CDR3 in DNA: TGTGCCAGTAGCCTTACAGGGGGCTGGAGCACTGAAGCTTTCTTT.

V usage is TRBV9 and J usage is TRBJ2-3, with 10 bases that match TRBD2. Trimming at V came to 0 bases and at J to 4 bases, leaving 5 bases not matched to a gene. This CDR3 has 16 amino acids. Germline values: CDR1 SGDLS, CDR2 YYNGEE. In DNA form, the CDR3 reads TGTGCCAGCAGCGTAGAAGAGCGGGAGGGAGCAGATACGCAGTATTTT. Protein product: CASSVEEREGADTQYF.

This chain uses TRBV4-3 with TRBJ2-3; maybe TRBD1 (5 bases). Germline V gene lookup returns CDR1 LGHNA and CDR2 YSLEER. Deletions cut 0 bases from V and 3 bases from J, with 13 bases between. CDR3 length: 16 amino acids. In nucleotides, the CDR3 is TGCGCCAGCAGCCAAGAGATAGCAGGGTGGACAGATACGCAGTATTTT. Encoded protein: CASSQEIAGWTDTQYF.

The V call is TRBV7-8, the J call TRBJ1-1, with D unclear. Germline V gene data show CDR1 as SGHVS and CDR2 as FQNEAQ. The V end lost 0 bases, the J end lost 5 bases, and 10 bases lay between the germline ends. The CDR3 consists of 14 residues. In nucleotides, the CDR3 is TGTGCCAGCAGCTTAGCGCAGGCGAGTACTGAAGCTTTCTTT. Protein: CASSLAQASTEAFF.

The CDR3 bases are TGTGCCAGTAGTACGCCGGGACTTATCTCTGTGGGGGCCAACGTCCTGACTTTC. Translated, it gives CASSTPGLISVGANVLTF. The chain is built from TRBV19 and TRBJ2-6; D might be TRBD2 (6 bases). In germline, CDR1 is LNHDA, CDR2 SQIVND (reference sequence). Trimming removed 4 bases at V and 4 bases at J, with 20 bases between. The CDR3 consists of 18 residues.

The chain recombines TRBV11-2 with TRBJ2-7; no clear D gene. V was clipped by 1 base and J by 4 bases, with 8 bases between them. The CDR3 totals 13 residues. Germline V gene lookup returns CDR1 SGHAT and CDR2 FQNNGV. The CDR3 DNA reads TGTGCCAGCAGCTTAGGGCACGAATACGAGCAGTACTTC. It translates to CASSLGHEYEQYF.